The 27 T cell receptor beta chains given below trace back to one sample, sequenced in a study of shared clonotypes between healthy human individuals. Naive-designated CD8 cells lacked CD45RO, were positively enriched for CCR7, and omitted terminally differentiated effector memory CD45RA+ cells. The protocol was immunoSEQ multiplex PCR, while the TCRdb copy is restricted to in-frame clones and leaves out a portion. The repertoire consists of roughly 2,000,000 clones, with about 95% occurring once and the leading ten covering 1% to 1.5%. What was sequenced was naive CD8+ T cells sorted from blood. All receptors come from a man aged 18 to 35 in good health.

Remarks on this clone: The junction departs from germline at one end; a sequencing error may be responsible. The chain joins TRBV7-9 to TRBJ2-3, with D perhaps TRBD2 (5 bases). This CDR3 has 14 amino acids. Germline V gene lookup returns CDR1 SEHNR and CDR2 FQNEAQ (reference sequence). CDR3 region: CASRLASGTDTQYF. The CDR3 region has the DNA TGTGCCAGCAGGTTAGCGAGCGGCACAGATACGCAGTATTTT.

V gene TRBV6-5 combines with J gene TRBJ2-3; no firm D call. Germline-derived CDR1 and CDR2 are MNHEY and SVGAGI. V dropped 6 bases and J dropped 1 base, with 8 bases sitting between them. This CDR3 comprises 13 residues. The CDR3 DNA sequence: TGTGCCAGCAGAAGTGGGGGCACAGATACGCAGTATTTT. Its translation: CASRSGGTDTQYF.

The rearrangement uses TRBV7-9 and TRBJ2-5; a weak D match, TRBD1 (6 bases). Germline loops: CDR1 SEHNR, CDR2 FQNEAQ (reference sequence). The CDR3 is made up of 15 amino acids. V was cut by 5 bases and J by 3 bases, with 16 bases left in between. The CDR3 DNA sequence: TGTGCCAGCAGCGGCCTCAGGGGAGAGGAAGAGACCCAGTACTTC. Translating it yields CASSGLRGEEETQYF. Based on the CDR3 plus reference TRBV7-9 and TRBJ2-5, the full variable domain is DTGVSQNPRHKITKRGQNVTFRCDPISEHNRLYWYRQTLGQGPEFLTYFQNEAQLEKSRLLSDRFSAERPKGSFSTLEIQRTEQGDSAMYLCASSGLRGEEETQYFGPGTRLLVL.

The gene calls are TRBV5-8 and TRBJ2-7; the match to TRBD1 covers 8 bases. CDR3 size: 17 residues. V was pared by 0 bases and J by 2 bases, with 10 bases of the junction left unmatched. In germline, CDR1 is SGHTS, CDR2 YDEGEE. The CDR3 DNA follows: TGTGCCAGCAGCTTGGCGTTGACAGGGGCCGTAACCTACGAGCAGTACTTC. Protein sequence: CASSLALTGAVTYEQYF.

In DNA, the CDR3 is TGTGCCAGCAATCCGTCCTGGACGAACACCGGGGAGCTGTTTTTT. It is translated as CASNPSWTNTGELFF. This rearrangement joins TRBV27 to TRBJ2-2; D gene ambiguous. The germline V gene has CDR1 MNHEY and CDR2 SMNVEV (reference sequence). This CDR3 contains 15 residues. The V and J ends lost 7 bases and 0 bases respectively, with 12 bases between them.

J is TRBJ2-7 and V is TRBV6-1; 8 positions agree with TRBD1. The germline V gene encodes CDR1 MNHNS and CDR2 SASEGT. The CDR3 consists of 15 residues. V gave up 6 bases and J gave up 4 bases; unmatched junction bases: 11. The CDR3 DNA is TGTGCCAGCAGCCCCCTGGACAGGGCCGAATACGAGCAGTACTTC. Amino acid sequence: CASSPLDRAEYEQYF.

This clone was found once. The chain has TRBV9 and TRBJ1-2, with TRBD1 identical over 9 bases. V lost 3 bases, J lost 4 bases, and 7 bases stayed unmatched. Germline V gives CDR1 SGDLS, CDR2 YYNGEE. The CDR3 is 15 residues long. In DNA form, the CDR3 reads TGTGCCAGCAGCGGCAACACAGGGGGCCTCTATGGCTACACCTTC. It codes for CASSGNTGGLYGYTF.

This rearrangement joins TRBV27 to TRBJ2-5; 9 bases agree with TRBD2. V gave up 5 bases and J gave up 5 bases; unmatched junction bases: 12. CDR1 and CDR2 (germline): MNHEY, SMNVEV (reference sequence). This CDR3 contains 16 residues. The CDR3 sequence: CASSPLAGSGSETQYF. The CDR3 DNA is TGTGCCAGCAGTCCTCTAGCGGGGAGTGGTAGCGAGACCCAGTACTTC.

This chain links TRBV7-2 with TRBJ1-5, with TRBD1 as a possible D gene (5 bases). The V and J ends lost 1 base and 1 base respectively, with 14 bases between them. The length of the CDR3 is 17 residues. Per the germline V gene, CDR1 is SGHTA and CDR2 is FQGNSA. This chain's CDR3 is CASSLEAWAGSNQPQHF. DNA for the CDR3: TGTGCCAGCAGCTTAGAGGCTTGGGCAGGGAGCAATCAGCCCCAGCATTTT.

CDR3 amino acids: CASSPGLAEGRIGEQFF. The CDR3 bases are TGTGCCAGCAGCCCTGGGCTAGCGGAAGGACGGATCGGTGAGCAGTTCTTC. The rearrangement uses TRBV5-6 and TRBJ2-1; TRBD2 matches at 7 bases. V shed 4 bases, J shed 9 bases, and the junction held 19 bases outside the gene matches. CDR1 and CDR2 from the germline V gene are SGHDT and YYEEEE. The CDR3 is made up of 17 amino acids.

In DNA form, the CDR3 reads TGTGCCAGCACTGGTACAGGGGAACTCTCTGGAAACACCATATATTTT. Translating gives CASTGTGELSGNTIYF. This chain uses TRBV11-2 with TRBJ1-3; 7 bases align to TRBD1. Unmatched junction bases numbered 9, after V lost 7 bases and J lost 0 bases. Germline V gene data show CDR1 as SGHAT and CDR2 as FQNNGV. The CDR3 covers 16 residues. Filled out from reference TRBV11-2 and TRBJ1-3, the complete variable domain reads EAGVAQSPRYKIIEKRQSVAFWCNPISGHATLYWYQQILGQGPKLLIQFQNNGVVDDSQLPKDRFSAERLKGVDSTLKIQPAKLEDSAVYLCASTGTGELSGNTIYFGEGSWLTVV.

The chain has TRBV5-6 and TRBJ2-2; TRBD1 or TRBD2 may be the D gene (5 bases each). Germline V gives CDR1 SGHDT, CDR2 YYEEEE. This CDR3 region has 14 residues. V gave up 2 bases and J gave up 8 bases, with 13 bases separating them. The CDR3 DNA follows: TGTGCCAGCAGCTTCACTCAGGGACCGGGGGAGCTGTTTTTT. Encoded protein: CASSFTQGPGELFF. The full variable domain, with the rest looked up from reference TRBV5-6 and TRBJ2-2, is DAGVTQSPTHLIKTRGQQVTLRCSPKSGHDTVSWYQQALGQGPQFIFQYYEEEERQRGNFPDRFSGHQFPNYSSELNVNALLLGDSALYLCASSFTQGPGELFFGEGSRLTVL.

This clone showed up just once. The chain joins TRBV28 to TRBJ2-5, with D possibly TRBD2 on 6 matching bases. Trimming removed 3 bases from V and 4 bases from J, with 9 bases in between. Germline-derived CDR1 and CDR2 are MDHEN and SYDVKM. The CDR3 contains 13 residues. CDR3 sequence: CASSFTSRETQYF. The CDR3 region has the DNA TGTGCCAGCAGTTTCACTAGCCGAGAGACCCAGTACTTC.

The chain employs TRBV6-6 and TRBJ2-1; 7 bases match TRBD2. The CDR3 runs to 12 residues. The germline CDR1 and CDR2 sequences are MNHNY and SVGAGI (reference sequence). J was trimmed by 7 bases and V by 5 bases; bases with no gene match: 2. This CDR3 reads CASSVLANEQFF. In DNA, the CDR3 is TGTGCCAGCAGTGTACTAGCGAATGAGCAGTTCTTC.

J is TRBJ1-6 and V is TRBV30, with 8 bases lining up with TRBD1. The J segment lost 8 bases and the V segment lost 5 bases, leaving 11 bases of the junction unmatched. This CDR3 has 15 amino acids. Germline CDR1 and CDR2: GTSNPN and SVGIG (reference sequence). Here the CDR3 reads CAWGDVWTGYSPLHF. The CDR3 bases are TGTGCCTGGGGAGACGTGTGGACAGGGTATTCACCCCTCCACTTT.

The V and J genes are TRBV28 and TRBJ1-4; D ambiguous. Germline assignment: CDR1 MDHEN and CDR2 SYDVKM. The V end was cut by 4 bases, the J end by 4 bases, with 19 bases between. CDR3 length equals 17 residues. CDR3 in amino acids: CASSSPRAEEGNEKLFF. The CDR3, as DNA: TGTGCCAGCAGTTCGCCGAGGGCGGAGGAGGGTAATGAAAAACTGTTTTTT.

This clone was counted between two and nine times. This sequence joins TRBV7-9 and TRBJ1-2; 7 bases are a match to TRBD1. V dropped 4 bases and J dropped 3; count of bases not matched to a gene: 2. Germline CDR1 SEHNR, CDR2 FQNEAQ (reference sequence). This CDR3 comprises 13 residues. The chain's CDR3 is CASSYDRDYGYTF. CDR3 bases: TGTGCCAGCAGCTACGACAGGGACTATGGCTACACCTTC.

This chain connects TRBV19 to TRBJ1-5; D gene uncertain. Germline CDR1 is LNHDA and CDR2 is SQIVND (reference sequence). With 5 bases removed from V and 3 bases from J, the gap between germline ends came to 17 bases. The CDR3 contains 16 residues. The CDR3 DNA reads TGTGCCAGTAGTCTTCGGACGGAGGATTACAATCAGCCCCAGCATTTT. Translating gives CASSLRTEDYNQPQHF.

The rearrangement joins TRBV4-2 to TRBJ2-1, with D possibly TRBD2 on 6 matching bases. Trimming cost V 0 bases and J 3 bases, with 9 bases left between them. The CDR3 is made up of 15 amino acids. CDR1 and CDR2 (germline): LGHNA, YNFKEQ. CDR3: CASSQEEGGYNEQFF. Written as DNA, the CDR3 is TGTGCCAGCAGCCAAGAGGAGGGTGGCTACAATGAGCAGTTCTTC.

CDR3 coding DNA: TGTGCCAGCAGCGCTCCCACAGGGGATAATGAAAAACTGTTTTTT. Its protein is CASSAPTGDNEKLFF. This chain links TRBV7-9 with TRBJ1-4, with TRBD1 matching 7 bases. Trimming removed 5 bases from V and 4 bases from J; junction bases left unmatched: 7. CDR3 size: 15 residues. From germline, CDR1 is SEHNR and CDR2 FQNEAQ (reference sequence).

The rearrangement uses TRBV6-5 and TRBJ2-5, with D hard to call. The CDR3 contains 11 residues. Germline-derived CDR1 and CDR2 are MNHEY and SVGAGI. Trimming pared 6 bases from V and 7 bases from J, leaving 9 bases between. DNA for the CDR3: TGTGCCAGCAGGGAAATGGGGACCCAGTACTTC. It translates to CASREMGTQYF.

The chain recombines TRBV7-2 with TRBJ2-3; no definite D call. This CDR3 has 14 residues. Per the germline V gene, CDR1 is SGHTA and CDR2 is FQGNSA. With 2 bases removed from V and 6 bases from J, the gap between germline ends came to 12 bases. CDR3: CASSLKVMADTQYF. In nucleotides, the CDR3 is TGTGCCAGCAGCTTAAAAGTTATGGCGGATACGCAGTATTTT.

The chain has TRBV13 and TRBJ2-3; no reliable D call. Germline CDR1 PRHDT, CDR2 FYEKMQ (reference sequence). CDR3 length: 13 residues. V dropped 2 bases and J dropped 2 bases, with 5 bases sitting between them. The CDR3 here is CASSLKATDTQYF. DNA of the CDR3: TGTGCCAGCAGCTTAAAGGCCACAGATACGCAGTATTTT.

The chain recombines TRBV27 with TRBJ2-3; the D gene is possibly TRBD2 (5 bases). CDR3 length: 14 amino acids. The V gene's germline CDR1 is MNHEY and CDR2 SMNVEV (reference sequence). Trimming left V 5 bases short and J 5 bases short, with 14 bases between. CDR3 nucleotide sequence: TGTGCCAGCAGTATCAACGAGCGGTTAGATACGCAGTATTTT. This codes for CASSINERLDTQYF.

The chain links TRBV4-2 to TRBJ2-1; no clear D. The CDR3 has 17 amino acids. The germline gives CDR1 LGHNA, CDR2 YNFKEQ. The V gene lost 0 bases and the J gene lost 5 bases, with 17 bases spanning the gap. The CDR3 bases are TGTGCCAGCAGCCAAGATCCCCAGTGGGCGATTGACAATGAGCAGTTCTTC. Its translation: CASSQDPQWAIDNEQFF.

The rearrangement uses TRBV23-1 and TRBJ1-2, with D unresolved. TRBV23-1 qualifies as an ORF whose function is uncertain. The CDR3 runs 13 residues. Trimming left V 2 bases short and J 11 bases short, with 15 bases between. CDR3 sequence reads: CASSQPPDLWYTF. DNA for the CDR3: TGCGCCAGCAGTCAACCGCCGGACCTATGGTACACCTTC.

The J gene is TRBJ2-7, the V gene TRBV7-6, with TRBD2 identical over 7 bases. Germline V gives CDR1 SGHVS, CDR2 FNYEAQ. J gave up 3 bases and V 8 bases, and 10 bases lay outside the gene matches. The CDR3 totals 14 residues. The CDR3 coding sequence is TGTGCCAGCGCCGTGGGTTCGGGGGGCTACGAGCAGTACTTC. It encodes CASAVGSGGYEQYF.